This T cell receptor beta chain derives from a study of T cells after yellow fever vaccination. General study findings and limits: Compared with primary, the secondary response was weaker and peaked at day 5, not 15. Clonotypes found in both CD4 and CD8 compartments made up a small share.

Comments on this clonotype: Its antigen is unknown.

This CDR3 region has 11 residues. Trimming left V 8 bases short and J 3 bases short, with 8 bases between. TCRdb reanalysed the 5' RACE reads using MiXCR and keeps one entry per CDR3 protein. The repertoire consists of some 130,000 distinct CDR3 sequences, with just over 6.5% occurring once and the leading ten covering approximately 0.64%. This clonotype was obtained from a man aged 25-45 years who received the YFV17D yellow fever vaccine. The chain has TRBV12-3 or TRBV12-4 and TRBJ2-7; D perhaps matches TRBD1 (6 bases). The starting material was CD4+ T cells sorted from PBMCs, obtained 10 days after the yellow fever booster vaccination. The CDR3 region has the DNA TGTGCCAGCCGCAGGGGCTACGAGCAGTACTTC. Protein product: CASRRGYEQYF.